This T cell receptor beta chain was observed in a study of blood T cell repertoires in COVID-19 (dated by TCRdb to about 2020). Background for the entire study: Samples covering the acute and convalescent phases of COVID-19 were provided by collaborators in the United States, Italy and Spain. The prospective study material was composed of cDNA or gDNA derived from T cells, B-cell-depleted T cells, or PBMCs. The dataset comprised deeply sampled blood TCRbeta repertoires from subjects exposed to, actively infected with, or recovered from COVID-19. The repertoires were made available in a free public database intended to serve as a resource for research on the immune response to SARS-CoV-2. Samples came from the ongoing ImmuneRACE study (first 160 participants) plus 1,254 subjects from 6 global collaborators. The sample metadata nearly always contained a de-identified subject ID, COVID-19 status, age in years and sex. Where available, HLA class I and class II types were obtained from metadata supplied by the sample provider rather than from assay-based typing. Findings and caveats that apply to the study as a whole: The amount of clinical and demographic metadata varied by source and participant and was provided uncurated.

In Seattle, one collaborating source enrolled patients while the infection was active and tracked those patients longitudinally over the course of disease. Each collaborating institution followed its own protocols to collect whole blood in K2EDTA tubes. Collaborator samples were shipped for TCRbeta analysis as frozen whole blood, isolated PBMCs, or DNA extracted from either sample type. The immunoSEQ Assay, a bias-controlled multiplex PCR, was used to amplify TCRbeta CDR3 regions from genomic DNA. The authors' analysis ran thus. Within the assay, amplification of reference gene primers was used to estimate how many nucleated cells each sample contained. To quantify the absolute abundance of each unique TCRbeta CDR3 rearrangement, sequence reads were collapsed and filtered. For each sample, productive Simpson clonality was calculated as the square root of Simpson's diversity index across productive rearrangements. TCRdb re-hosts the immuneACCESS table, in-frame sequences only. Its copies lack some clones; in the studies checked, an unresolved V gene accounts for under half of them, and the cause for the rest is not known. V, J and clone size were drawn from that table, and D and trimming were deduced from the DNA. The sample records some 270,000 clones, about 83% of which are singletons. The ten largest clones add up to approximately 5% of the sample.

To note about this clone: Its antigen remains undetermined. There are no base qualities to consult, and no much larger clone falls within one base.

The germline V gene (reference sequence) supplies CDR1 DFQATT and CDR2 SNEGSKA. V loses 8 bases at its end and J loses 2 bases; junction bases beyond the gene matches: 3. Reading from cysteine to phenylalanine, the CDR3 counts 11 amino acids. The retained sequence is limited to the CDR3, 33 bases, with the frame set at the first base. In this chain, TRBV20-1 is recombined with TRBJ2-7; 7 central nucleotides agree with TRBD2. Sequenced sample: peripheral blood. The TCR comes from a woman over 75 with COVID-19, enrolled during active disease. Read as DNA, the sequence is TGCAGTCCCCGGGGGGCCTACGAGCAGTACTTC. Its product reads: CSPRGAYEQYF.